This TCR beta chain is drawn from a study of shared clonotypes between healthy human individuals. Study-wide background: CD8 memory received one plate per donor, CD8 naive two, CD4 memory three and CD4 naive three.

For each subset, genomic DNA was distributed in equal portions over several immunoSEQ plates. Using immunoSEQ multiplex PCR, the repertoire was profiled, and TCRdb retains in-frame clones only, with some absent. The sample holds 2 million to 2.5 million clones, around 95% seen once. With respect to this clone: Its antigen is as yet unknown. Within the sample, other DNA sequences also encode this same CDR3.

Study results and caveats: Generation probabilities of non-shared clonotypes were lower (relative to those shared by all four donors).

Nashville, Tennessee was home to all donors, who were Caucasian adults. What was sequenced was naive CD4+ T cells sorted from blood. The sample's subset: CD45RA+ positively selected. This receptor was taken from a man aged 18 to 29 in good health.

The CDR3 protein is CASSEEFKAFF. CDR3 nucleotide sequence: TGTGCCAGCAGTGAAGAGTTTAAAGCTTTCTTT. This chain connects TRBV2 to TRBJ1-1; D gene unclear. The CDR3 is made up of 11 amino acids. Trimming removed 1 base at V and 9 bases at J, with 6 bases between. Germline-derived CDR1 and CDR2 are SNHLY and FYNNEI.